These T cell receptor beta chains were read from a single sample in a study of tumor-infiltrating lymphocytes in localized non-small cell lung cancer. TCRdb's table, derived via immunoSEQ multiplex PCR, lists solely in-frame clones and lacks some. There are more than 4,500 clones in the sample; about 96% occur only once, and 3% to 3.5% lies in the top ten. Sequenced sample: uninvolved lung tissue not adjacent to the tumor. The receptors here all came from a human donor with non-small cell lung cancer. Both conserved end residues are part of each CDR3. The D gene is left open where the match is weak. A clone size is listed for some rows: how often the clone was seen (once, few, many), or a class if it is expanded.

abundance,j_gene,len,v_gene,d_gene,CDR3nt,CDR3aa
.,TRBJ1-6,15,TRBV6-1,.,TGTGCCAGCAAGAAGGAACACTCCTATAATTCACCCCTCCACTTT,CASKKEHSYNSPLHF
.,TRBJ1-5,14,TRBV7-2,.,TGTGCCAGCAGCTCGACGGATAGCAATCAGCCCCAGCATTTT,CASSSTDSNQPQHF
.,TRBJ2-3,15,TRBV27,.,TGTGCCAGCAGTCCAGGATTTTCTAGCACAGATACGCAGTATTTT,CASSPGFSSTDTQYF
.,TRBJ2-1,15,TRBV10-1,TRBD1,TGCGCCAGCAGTGATGGTCAGGGGGACTACAATGAGCAGTTCTTC,CASSDGQGDYNEQFF
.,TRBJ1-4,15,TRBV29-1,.,TGCAGCGTCCTTGGGGGGCAGGAGGATAATGAAAAACTGTTTTTT,CSVLGGQEDNEKLFF
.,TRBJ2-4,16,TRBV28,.,TGTGCCAGCAGTTTATTCGAGATGGTTGCCAAAAACATTCAGTACTTC,CASSLFEMVAKNIQYF
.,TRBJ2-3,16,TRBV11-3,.,TGTGCCAGCAGCTTGAACCCAGCGGAGAGCACAGATACGCAGTATTTT,CASSLNPAESTDTQYF
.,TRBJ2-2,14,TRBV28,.,TGTGCCAGCAGTTCTCACGGGAACACCGGGGAGCTGTTTTTT,CASSSHGNTGELFF
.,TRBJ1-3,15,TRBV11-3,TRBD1,TGTGCCAGCAGCTTTTCCGGACAGGGTTCGAACACCATATATTTT,CASSFSGQGSNTIYF
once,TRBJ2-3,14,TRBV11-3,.,TGTGCCAGCAGCTTAGGTCAGCCCACAGATACGCAGTATTTT,CASSLGQPTDTQYF
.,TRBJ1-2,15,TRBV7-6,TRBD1,TGTGCCAGCAGCTCCCGGGACAGGGGGGTGTATGGCTACACCTTC,CASSSRDRGVYGYTF
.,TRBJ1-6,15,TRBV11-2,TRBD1,TGTGCCAGCAGCTCCGGACAGACAGGGCCATCACCCCTCCACTTT,CASSSGQTGPSPLHF
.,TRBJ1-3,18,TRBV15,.,TGTGCCACCAGCAGAGATATAGTCGGGCCCGCTGGTGGAAACACCATATATTTT,CATSRDIVGPAGGNTIYF
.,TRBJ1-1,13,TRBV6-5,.,TGTGCCAGCAGGCCCCTGAAAAACACTGAAGCTTTCTTT,CASRPLKNTEAFF
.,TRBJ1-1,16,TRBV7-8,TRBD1,TGTGCCAGCAGCTCATCCCCCTACAGGGGGGGCTCTGAAGCTTTCTTT,CASSSSPYRGGSEAFF
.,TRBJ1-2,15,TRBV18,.,TGTGCCAGCTCAGGTGACTCAGCGACCCGATATGGCTACACCTTC,CASSGDSATRYGYTF
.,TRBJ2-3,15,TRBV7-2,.,TGTGCCAGCAGCTTCACGGATCCGAGCACAGATACGCAGTATTTT,CASSFTDPSTDTQYF
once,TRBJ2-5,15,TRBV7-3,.,TGTGCCAGCAGCTCCGGGCAGGGGGGTGCAGAGACCCAGTACTTC,CASSSGQGGAETQYF
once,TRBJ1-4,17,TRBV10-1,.,TGCGCCAGCAGTGAGCAAAACAGGGTCGGGACTAATGAAAAACTGTTTTTT,CASSEQNRVGTNEKLFF
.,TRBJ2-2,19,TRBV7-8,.,TGTGCCAGCAGCTTACCTTCCCGTCGGCAGGGAGCGAACACCGGGGAGCTGTTTTTT,CASSLPSRRQGANTGELFF
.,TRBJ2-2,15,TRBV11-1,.,TGTGCCAGCAGCCCATCCTGGTTTGGGACCGGGGAGCTGTTTTTT,CASSPSWFGTGELFF
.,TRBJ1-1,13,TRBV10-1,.,TGCGCCAGCGGGGACGGGACGAACACTGAAGCTTTCTTT,CASGDGTNTEAFF
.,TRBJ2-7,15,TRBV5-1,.,TGCGCCAGCAGCCCCCGAGCGGAAAGCTCCTACGAGCAGTACTTC,CASSPRAESSYEQYF
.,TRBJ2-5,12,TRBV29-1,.,TGCAGCGTTGAAGACCCCCCGGAGACCCAGTACTTC,CSVEDPPETQYF
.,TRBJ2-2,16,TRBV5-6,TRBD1,TGTGCCAGCAGCCCGGACAGGTACGCGAACACCGGGGAGCTGTTTTTT,CASSPDRYANTGELFF
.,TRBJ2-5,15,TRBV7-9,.,TGTGCCAGCAGCTCGCCCGAACAGGGCCAAGAGACCCAGTACTTC,CASSSPEQGQETQYF
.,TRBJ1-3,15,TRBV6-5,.,TGTGCCAGCAGTTACGCCCAGGGACGAGAAAACACCATATATTTT,CASSYAQGRENTIYF
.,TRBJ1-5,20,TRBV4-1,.,TGCGCCAGCAGCCAAGATTGGGCAGGTTGGGATATAGTGAACAATCAGCCCCAGCATTTT,CASSQDWAGWDIVNNQPQHF
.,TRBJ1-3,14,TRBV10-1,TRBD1,TGCGCCAGCTCCAGGGGGATCTCTGGAAACACCATATATTTT,CASSRGISGNTIYF
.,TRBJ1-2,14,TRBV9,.,TGTGCCAGCAGCGTAGGTTCTATGGGCTATGGCTACACCTTC,CASSVGSMGYGYTF
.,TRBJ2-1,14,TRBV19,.,TGTGCCAGTAGTATGAGCCTATCCGCGAATGAGCAGTTCTTC,CASSMSLSANEQFF
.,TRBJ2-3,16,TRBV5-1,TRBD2,TGCGCCAGCAGCTTAGATATAGCGGGGGCCGGGGATACGCAGTATTTT,CASSLDIAGAGDTQYF
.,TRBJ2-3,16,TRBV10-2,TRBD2,TGCGCCAGCTCCGTCCAAGGACTAGCGCCCACAGATACGCAGTATTTT,CASSVQGLAPTDTQYF
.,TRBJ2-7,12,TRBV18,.,TGTGCCAGCTCACCCAACAGGGTCGAGCAGTACTTC,CASSPNRVEQYF
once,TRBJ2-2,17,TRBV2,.,TGTGCCAGCAGTGCTGGCGTAGGGGGAAGTTACACCGGGGAGCTGTTTTTT,CASSAGVGGSYTGELFF
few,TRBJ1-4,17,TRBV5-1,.,TGCGCCAGCAGATCCACAATTGAAACGCTGGGTAATGAAAAACTGTTTTTT,CASRSTIETLGNEKLFF
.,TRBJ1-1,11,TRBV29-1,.,TGCAGCGTTGAAGATCAACTCGAAGCTTTCTTT,CSVEDQLEAFF
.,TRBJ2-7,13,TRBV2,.,TGTGCCAGCAGCGGGACCAACGGATACGAGCAGTACTTC,CASSGTNGYEQYF
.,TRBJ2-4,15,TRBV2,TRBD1,TGTGCCAGCAGTGAAGGCAGGGGGCGCGTATACATTCAGTACTTC,CASSEGRGRVYIQYF
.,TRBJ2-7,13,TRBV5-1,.,TGCGCCAGCAGCTTGGGACAGGGACTGGAGCAGTACTTC,CASSLGQGLEQYF
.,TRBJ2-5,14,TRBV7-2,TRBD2,TGTGCCAGCAGCGACACTAGCGGTGTAGAGACCCAGTACTTC,CASSDTSGVETQYF
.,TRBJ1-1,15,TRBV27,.,TGTGCCAGCAGTACGGACACGGGTACCAACACTGAAGCTTTCTTT,CASSTDTGTNTEAFF
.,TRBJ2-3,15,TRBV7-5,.,TGTGCCAGAAGCTTACCGGGGTTAAGCACAGATACGCAGTATTTT,CARSLPGLSTDTQYF
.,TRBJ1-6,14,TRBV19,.,TGTGCCAGTAGTATAGGTAGTAGCAGTTCACCCCTCCACTTT,CASSIGSSSSPLHF
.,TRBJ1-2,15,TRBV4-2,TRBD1,TGTGCCAGCAGCCAAGAGAGGACAGGGGGCTTGGGCTACACCTTC,CASSQERTGGLGYTF
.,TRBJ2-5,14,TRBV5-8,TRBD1,TGTGCCAGCAGCTTGGACAGGGGGAGGGAGACCCAGTACTTC,CASSLDRGRETQYF
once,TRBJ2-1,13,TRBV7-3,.,TGTGCCAGCAGCTTATCAGGGTCGGATGAGCAGTTCTTC,CASSLSGSDEQFF
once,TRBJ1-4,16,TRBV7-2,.,TGTGCCAGCAGCTTAAAACGTATTGCAACTAATGAAAAACTGTTTTTT,CASSLKRIATNEKLFF
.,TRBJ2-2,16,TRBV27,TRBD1,TGTGCCAGCAGTCCGCGGGGACAGGGGCGAATCGGGGAGCTGTTTTTT,CASSPRGQGRIGELFF
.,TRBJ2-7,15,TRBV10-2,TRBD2,TGCGCCGCCAGGGCGGGGGACCACTTAACCTACGAGCAGTACTTC,CAARAGDHLTYEQYF